This is a list of T cell receptor beta chains from one sample in a study of siplizumab effects on memory and regulatory T cells. Clones were read by immunoSEQ multiplex PCR, and TCRdb kept only the in-frame ones, dropping some. Here the sample spans more than 90,000 clones, about nine tenths being singletons. Material: non-Treg CD4+ T cells sorted from blood. Receptors originate from a human donor in good health. CDR3s include the opening cysteine and the closing phenylalanine or tryptophan. Each record gives: V gene, J gene, D gene, clone size, CDR3 protein, CDR3 DNA. A D gene is named only where the DNA matches it firmly. Clone size appears in some rows only: once, few, many, or a class for an expanded clone.

TRBV15	TRBJ1-4	NA	NA	CATSKNGATNEKLFF	TGTGCCACCAGCAAAAACGGTGCAACTAATGAAAAACTGTTTTTT
TRBV6-5	TRBJ2-7	NA	NA	CASTDTSQAYEQYF	TGTGCCAGCACTGACACCTCCCAGGCTTACGAGCAGTACTTC
TRBV25-1	TRBJ2-7	NA	NA	CASSQVPGTSSYEQYF	TGTGCCAGCAGTCAAGTCCCCGGGACCAGCTCCTACGAGCAGTACTTC
TRBV23-1	TRBJ2-7	NA	once	CASTKEGRGPVSAYEQYF	TGCGCCAGCACTAAAGAGGGAAGGGGCCCAGTCTCCGCCTACGAGCAGTACTTC
TRBV19	TRBJ2-1	NA	NA	CASSDAGTANNEQFF	TGTGCCAGTAGCGACGCCGGGACGGCGAACAATGAGCAGTTCTTC
TRBV27	TRBJ2-7	TRBD2	NA	CASSWGLAGYRYEQYF	TGTGCCAGCAGTTGGGGACTAGCGGGATACCGCTACGAGCAGTACTTC
TRBV19	TRBJ1-2	NA	NA	CASRMAVTLSGYTF	TGTGCCAGTCGTATGGCGGTCACACTATCTGGCTACACCTTC
TRBV18	TRBJ1-4	NA	NA	CASSKTGSNEKLFF	TGTGCCAGCTCAAAAACAGGGTCAAATGAAAAACTGTTTTTT
TRBV19	TRBJ1-2	NA	NA	CASSIGQTRVYGYTF	TGTGCCAGTAGTATAGGACAGACTAGGGTCTATGGCTACACCTTC
TRBV5-4	TRBJ2-3	TRBD2	NA	CASSLKAGGEDTQYF	TGTGCCAGCAGCTTGAAGGCGGGAGGGGAGGATACGCAGTATTTT
TRBV28	TRBJ1-4	NA	NA	CASSLRGEEKLFF	TGTGCCAGCAGTTTACGGGGGGAGGAAAAACTGTTTTTT
TRBV7-9	TRBJ1-4	NA	NA	CASSRDTTNEKLFF	TGTGCCAGCAGCCGAGATACTACTAATGAAAAACTGTTTTTT
TRBV6-1	TRBJ1-3	NA	NA	CASSEQYFSGNTIYF	TGTGCCAGCAGTGAACAGTATTTCTCTGGAAACACCATATATTTT
TRBV6-1	TRBJ2-7	NA	once	CASSETVYEQYF	TGTGCCAGCAGTGAGACAGTCTACGAGCAGTACTTC
TRBV21-1	TRBJ1-3	NA	once	CASSDAGELGNTIYF	TGTGCCAGCAGCGACGCCGGGGAGCTAGGAAACACCATATATTTT
TRBV4-2	TRBJ2-2	NA	once	CASSQLREMANTGELFF	TGTGCCAGCAGCCAACTACGAGAGATGGCCAACACCGGGGAGCTGTTTTTT
TRBV7-2	TRBJ2-3	NA	NA	CASSPGGTDTQYF	TGTGCCAGCAGCCCCGGCGGGACAGATACGCAGTATTTT
TRBV6-5	TRBJ2-3	TRBD2	NA	CASTGLGTDTQYF	TGTGCCAGCACCGGACTAGGCACAGATACGCAGTATTTT
TRBV5-1	TRBJ2-3	TRBD1	NA	CASSSQGADTQYF	TGCGCCAGCAGCTCGCAGGGGGCAGATACGCAGTATTTT
TRBV2	TRBJ2-5	NA	NA	CASLTSGETQYF	TGTGCCAGTTTGACATCGGGGGAGACCCAGTACTTC
TRBV19	TRBJ2-7	TRBD1	NA	CASSMAGTGDYEQYF	TGTGCCAGTAGTATGGCCGGGACAGGGGACTACGAGCAGTACTTC
TRBV10-1	TRBJ1-1	NA	once	CASSDTGGTEAFF	TGCGCCAGCAGTGATACGGGTGGAACTGAAGCTTTCTTT
TRBV2	TRBJ2-2	TRBD2	NA	CASTAGTSGRFSTGELFF	TGTGCCAGCACCGCCGGGACTAGCGGGAGATTTAGCACCGGGGAGCTGTTTTTT
TRBV5-1	TRBJ2-5	NA	once	CASSLDGNPEETQYF	TGCGCCAGCAGCTTGGACGGAAACCCGGAAGAGACCCAGTACTTC
TRBV5-1	TRBJ1-5	NA	NA	CASSLVTGDQPQHF	TGCGCCAGCAGCTTGGTAACGGGGGATCAGCCCCAGCATTTT
TRBV30	TRBJ2-2	NA	NA	CAWSPKNTGELFF	TGTGCCTGGAGTCCTAAGAACACCGGGGAGCTGTTTTTT
TRBV5-1	TRBJ2-1	TRBD1	NA	CASRSIKGGGSYNEQFF	TGCGCCAGCAGGTCGATCAAAGGGGGCGGGTCCTACAATGAGCAGTTCTTC
TRBV19	TRBJ2-7	NA	NA	CASSKGAGSEQYF	TGTGCCAGTAGTAAAGGCGCAGGGTCCGAGCAGTACTTC
TRBV7-3	TRBJ2-3	NA	NA	CASSLDGAGTDTQYF	TGTGCCAGCAGCCTTGACGGCGCTGGCACAGATACGCAGTATTTT
TRBV18	TRBJ2-1	TRBD2	NA	CASSRSGSSYNEQFF	TGTGCCAGCTCACGTAGCGGGAGCTCCTACAATGAGCAGTTCTTC
TRBV5-1	TRBJ1-2	NA	NA	CASNEVRPSSHRGYTF	TGCGCCAGCAATGAGGTAAGGCCCTCTTCTCACCGGGGCTACACCTTC
TRBV20-1	TRBJ2-5	NA	NA	CSARDLETQYF	TGCAGTGCTAGAGATTTGGAGACCCAGTACTTC
TRBV6-1	TRBJ2-1	NA	NA	CASSARASYNEQFF	TGTGCCAGCAGTGCCAGGGCCAGCTACAATGAGCAGTTCTTC
TRBV7-9	TRBJ1-2	TRBD1	once	CASSSTGGGIGYTF	TGTGCCAGCAGCTCGACAGGGGGAGGCATAGGCTACACCTTC
TRBV29-1	TRBJ1-2	NA	NA	CSAGSGSNYGYTF	TGCAGCGCTGGGAGCGGTTCTAACTATGGCTACACCTTC
TRBV18	TRBJ2-5	NA	once	CASSPRTQEAQYF	TGTGCCAGCTCACCTCGGACGCAAGAGGCCCAGTACTTC
TRBV9	TRBJ2-2	TRBD2	NA	CASSVGDYFTGELFF	TGTGCCAGCAGCGTAGGGGACTATTTCACCGGGGAGCTGTTTTTT
TRBV6-5	TRBJ1-2	TRBD1	NA	CASSRGQGQSYTF	TGTGCCAGCAGCCGAGGACAGGGTCAAAGCTACACCTTC
TRBV10-2	TRBJ2-1	TRBD2	NA	CASSDATSGGYNEQFF	TGCGCCAGCAGCGACGCAACTAGCGGGGGATACAATGAGCAGTTCTTC
TRBV30	TRBJ1-3	NA	NA	CAWKKGPSGNTIYF	TGTGCCTGGAAGAAGGGCCCCTCTGGAAACACCATATATTTT
TRBV10-3	TRBJ1-2	NA	NA	CAISESNLGYTF	TGTGCCATCAGTGAGTCGAACCTTGGCTACACCTTC
TRBV4-1	TRBJ1-2	NA	NA	CASSQDTLLGGYTF	TGCGCCAGCAGCCAAGACACCCTATTAGGAGGCTACACCTTC
TRBV15	TRBJ1-1	TRBD1	NA	CATSRGTGTATEAFF	TGTGCCACCAGCAGGGGGACCGGGACAGCCACTGAAGCTTTCTTT
TRBV5-4	TRBJ2-1	NA	NA	CASSLVRRGSNEQFF	TGTGCCAGCAGCTTGGTTAGGAGGGGTAGTAATGAGCAGTTCTTC
TRBV18	TRBJ1-1	TRBD1	NA	CASSPRQGGTEAFF	TGTGCCAGCTCACCGCGACAGGGGGGAACTGAAGCTTTCTTT
TRBV5-5	TRBJ2-3	NA	NA	CASSQYHLTSTDTQYF	TGTGCCAGCAGTCAGTATCATCTGACTAGCACAGATACGCAGTATTTT
TRBV6-6	TRBJ1-5	TRBD1	NA	CASSPGQGRQPQHF	TGTGCCAGCAGCCCCGGACAGGGCAGACAGCCCCAGCATTTT
TRBV29-1	TRBJ2-1	TRBD2	NA	CSVGGLAGGIRNEQFF	TGCAGCGTGGGAGGACTAGCGGGAGGGATAAGGAATGAGCAGTTCTTC
TRBV6-1	TRBJ1-4	NA	NA	CASSEGQGGEKLFF	TGTGCCAGCAGTGAAGGGCAGGGAGGGGAAAAACTGTTTTTT
TRBV5-4	TRBJ2-5	TRBD1	NA	CASSLRGGRETQYF	TGTGCCAGCAGCTTGAGAGGGGGCAGGGAGACCCAGTACTTC
TRBV19	TRBJ1-1	NA	NA	CASIQGENTEAFF	TGTGCCAGTATCCAGGGAGAGAACACTGAAGCTTTCTTT
TRBV6-5	TRBJ1-4	NA	NA	CASSRTGNSEKLFF	TGTGCCAGCAGCCGCACAGGGAATAGTGAAAAACTGTTTTTT